Sequencing of this T cell receptor (beta chain) was carried out in a study of STAT5B mutations in CD4+ large granular lymphocyte leukemia (dated 2022 in TCRdb). About the study as a whole: Among healthy controls, the CDR3 'QG' motif was associated with a particular HLA allele. The TCRbeta repertoires of CD4+ T-cell large granular lymphocyte leukemia patients were compared with the TCRbeta repertoires of healthy blood donors. The purity of purified fractions was confirmed by flow cytometry on FACSCanto II or FACSVerse to exceed 95% among lymphocytes.

The immunoSEQ assay at survey resolution was used to sequence TCRbeta rearrangements from genomic DNA. In the source study's methods: In the TCR sequencing data, the smallest productive clonotype frequency that could be detected was 2.59 x 10-5. Only productive TCRbeta rearrangements, defined as complete and in-frame sequences, were included in the analyses. Clonality for each sample was calculated as Simpson clonality in the immunoSEQ Analyzer version 3.0. Based on frequency, clones were grouped as very rare, small, medium, large (1-20%) or hyperexpanded (>20%). Generation probabilities were estimated with OLGA 1.2.3, V-gene circos plots were made with VDJtools, specificities were searched in VDJdb, and CDR3 motifs were identified with GLIPH. The table was pulled from immuneACCESS by TCRdb, which kept in-frame rearrangements only. Such tables lose some clones; where checked, under half of the loss comes from unresolved V genes, and the rest has no known cause. The D gene and trimming were derived from the DNA, and the V and J assignments and clone size from that table. This sample has 31,000 or so clones in its table, and approximately 80% of those were observed once. Around 2.3% of the sample rests with the top ten.

The CDR3, from cysteine to phenylalanine, totals 14 residues. Only CDR3 DNA remains: 42 bases, in frame from the first base. V lost 6 bases and J lost 0 bases, and the count of bases not matched to a germline gene is 3. Based on the germline V gene, the CDR1 and CDR2 sequences are ENHRY and SYGVKD. General conclusions and limits of the study: The data were not HLA-matched, and the higher clonality in CD4+ T-LGLL than in CD8+ T-LGLL could be due to the relatively small sample size. Greater clonality appeared to be present in CD4-sorted patient repertoires than in healthy CD4+ repertoires, and the difference was retained after the putative leukemic clones were removed. TRBV06-family usage was enriched among the top patient clones (8/27) compared with healthy controls (2/35). Each patient's main leukemic clonotypes were private, but 25% of these clonotypes showed up at low frequency in the non-leukemic repertoires of other patients.

Turning to this clone: Its cognate antigen has yet to be identified. The sample holds no much larger clone one base away, and base qualities are not on file.

The healthy controls were over 30 blood donors, and the buffy coats of these donors were supplied by the Finnish Red Cross blood service. All TCR-sequenced material derived from peripheral blood: patient blood samples and healthy donor buffy coats. Ficoll-Hypaque gradient centrifugation was used to isolate peripheral blood mononuclear cells. For the healthy controls, CD4+ cells were obtained from buffy coats by magnetic purification. The Gentra Puregene Cell and Tissue kit was used for genomic DNA extraction, and quantification was performed on a Qubit 2.0 fluorometer. The sequence came from a human donor in good health. Material for sequencing was CD4+ T cells from blood buffy coats. The chain is encoded by TRBV10-3 joined to TRBJ1-1; 8 bases in between match TRBD1. The CDR3 reads CAISGQGLNTEAFF. The nucleotides read TGTGCCATCAGCGGACAGGGATTGAACACTGAAGCTTTCTTT.